Each of the 2 T cell receptor beta chains below was sequenced from the same sample in a study of cytomegalovirus exposure and HLA in healthy donors (dated by TCRdb to between 2016 and 2019). Receptors were amplified or captured by the immunoSEQ multiplex PCR assay. The source is immuneACCESS, and TCRdb retained only in-frame sequences with V and J called. Part of the clones is not carried over; for the studies checked, unresolved V genes explain less than half of this, and the remainder is unexplained. Counted in this sample were tens of thousands of clones; roughly 93% of them appeared once. The ten largest clonotypes hold approximately 3.8% of the sample. Sequencing was carried out using PBMCs. The origin of the receptors is a woman in her 30s in good health and CMV-seronegative.

In nucleotides, the CDR3 is TGTGCCAGCAGTTGGCGGGCGGGGGGGCTTGGTGAGCAGTTCTTC. It codes for CASSWRAGGLGEQFF. This chain joins TRBV27 and TRBJ2-1; TRBD2 matches 9 bases. Germline V gene data show CDR1 as MNHEY and CDR2 as SMNVEV (reference sequence). This CDR3 comprises 15 residues. The V gene end was trimmed by 4 bases and the J gene end by 9 bases; junction bases not matched to a gene: 10.

J is TRBJ1-4 and V is TRBV7-9; D gene uncertain. The V end was cut by 0 bases, the J end by 5 bases, with 10 bases between. The CDR3 contains 15 residues. From germline, CDR1 is SEHNR and CDR2 FQNEAQ (reference sequence). The CDR3: CASSLATQLNEKLFF. DNA of the CDR3: TGTGCCAGCAGCTTAGCAACACAGTTAAATGAAAAACTGTTTTTT.